These 5 T cell receptor beta chains share one sample of origin, sequenced in a study of patients and donors after allogeneic stem cell transplantation. Via MiXCR, TCRdb re-called the RT-PCR reads, giving one row per CDR3 protein. The sample includes approximately 220,000 distinct CDR3 sequences, about 37% of them seen just once. Sequenced material: blood, either unsorted or a sorted T cell fraction (not recorded which). The receptors here all came from a human donor who was either an allogeneic HSCT recipient or a stem cell or donor lymphocyte infusion donor (not recorded which). It is not recorded whose cells these are; they may come from a transplant donor.

The V and J genes are TRBV9 and TRBJ1-2, with a weak D call TRBD1 (5 bases). V was pared by 8 bases and J by 4 bases, with 18 bases between. The CDR3 consists of 14 residues. CDR1 SGDLS and CDR2 YYNGEE come from the germline V gene. CDR3 in DNA: TGTGCCAGAAGCCTTGACCGGGACTCCTATGGCTACACCTTC. Protein sequence: CARSLDRDSYGYTF. Full variable domain (remainder filled in from reference TRBV9 and TRBJ1-2): DSGVTQTPKHLITATGQRVTLRCSPRSGDLSVYWYQQSLDQGLQFLIQYYNGEERAKGNILERFSAQQFPDLHSELNLSSLELGDSALYFCARSLDRDSYGYTFGSGTRLTVV.

V is TRBV20-1 and J is TRBJ1-6; TRBD1 matches 7 bases. The CDR3 is made up of 18 amino acids. Germline lookup yields CDR1 DFQATT and CDR2 SNEGSKA (reference sequence). The J segment lost 0 bases and the V segment lost 0 bases, leaving 8 bases of the junction unmatched. The CDR3 loop is CSARDEQGYGSYNSPLHF. CDR3 nucleotide sequence: TGCAGTGCTAGAGATGAACAGGGGTACGGCTCCTATAATTCACCCCTCCACTTT.

This clonotype was counted only a few times. The chain couples TRBV10-3 to TRBJ1-5; TRBD1 matches 8 bases. V trimming: 6 bases; J trimming: 7 bases; junction bases outside the gene matches: 5. Germline V gene sequence: CDR1 ENHRY, CDR2 SYGVKD. The CDR3 runs to 13 residues. This chain's CDR3 is CAISGQGRQPQHF. CDR3 sequence (DNA): TGTGCCATCAGCGGACAGGGAAGACAGCCCCAGCATTTT.

The chain recombines TRBV20-1 with TRBJ1-1; tentatively, D is TRBD1 (6 bases). V dropped 3 bases and J dropped 1 base, with 12 bases sitting between them. CDR3 size: 14 residues. Germline V gene data show CDR1 as DFQATT and CDR2 as SNEGSKA (reference sequence). The chain's CDR3 is CSARRGHPNTEAFF. The CDR3 nucleotides read TGCAGTGCTAGGAGGGGACACCCGAACACTGAAGCTTTCTTT.

The chain recombines TRBV29-1 with TRBJ2-7; D unresolved. Germline CDR1 and CDR2: SQVTM and ANQGSEA. This CDR3 region has 14 residues. V gave up 0 bases and J gave up 2 bases, with 11 bases separating them. CDR3 residues: CSVEEVGSPYEQYF. The CDR3 region has the DNA TGCAGCGTTGAAGAAGTAGGAAGTCCCTACGAGCAGTACTTC.